Below, one T cell receptor beta chain is given with its context. Its target is not known. UMIs were included in TCR beta cDNA generated by 5'RACE template switching. TCRdb re-called the 5' RACE reads, yielding one record per CDR3 amino acid sequence without DNA. The repertoire table contains about 190,000 distinct CDR3 sequences. Germline V lookup: CDR1 SGHNT, CDR2 YYREEE (reference sequence). The CDR3 runs 12 residues. The sample is drawn from a study of T cells expressing NK-cell markers. The study, taken as a whole, reports: In a group of 5 or 6 donors, dominant NKG2C+ clonotypes represented about 1.0-8% of CD8+ T cells.

The sequence came from a man aged 18-69 years in good health. The chain links TRBV5-4 to TRBJ2-5; the TCRdb call, TRBD1, lacks DNA for checking. What was sequenced was blood T cells: a sorted CD56 or NKG2C T cell subset, CD4+ or CD8+ T cells, or bulk PBMC T cells (not recorded which). The chain's CDR3 is CATRRGMETQYF.